The next 22 T cell receptor beta chains were all read from a single sample in a study of T cells in Graves' hyperthyroidism and ophthalmopathy. TCR beta CDR3 regions were amplified from RNA. HTBI primers were the set used in a first-round RT-PCR of the TCR CDR3. TCRdb re-derived calls from the multiplex PCR reads in MiXCR, one entry per CDR3 protein. The table lists 540,000 or so distinct CDR3 sequences, approximately 14% of them singletons. The sample was blood. These TCRs come from a woman aged 30 to 39 with Graves' hyperthyroidism.

This clonotype was counted at least ten times. V and J are TRBV6-6 and TRBJ2-7, with D possibly being TRBD1 (5 bases). The CDR3 has 15 residues. Germline CDR1 is MNHNY and CDR2 is SVGAGI (reference sequence). The V end lost 0 bases, the J end lost 6 bases, and 15 bases lay between the germline ends. CDR3 region: CASSYSQSRAGEQYF. The CDR3 DNA is TGTGCCAGCAGTTACTCCCAGTCCAGGGCTGGCGAGCAGTACTTC.

This clonotype was counted between two and nine times. This chain joins TRBV2 and TRBJ1-2; D remains ambiguous. V gave up 2 bases and J gave up 6 bases, with 19 bases separating them. The germline CDR1 and CDR2 sequences are SNHLY and FYNNEI. The CDR3 spans 16 residues. CDR3: CASSESSVSSTHGYTF. DNA of the CDR3: TGTGCCAGCAGTGAATCGAGTGTTTCATCGACTCATGGCTACACCTTC.

This clonotype was counted a few times. The J gene is TRBJ1-2, the V gene TRBV4-2; D is unclear. Per germline, CDR1 LGHNA and CDR2 YNFKEQ. V gave up 4 bases and J gave up 0 bases, with 18 bases separating them. The CDR3 length is 17 residues. CDR3 amino acids: CASSPPGGDTSNYGYTF. The CDR3 nucleotides read TGTGCCAGCAGCCCCCCCGGAGGTGACACCTCTAACTATGGCTACACCTTC.

This clonotype was seen at least ten times. This chain links TRBV30 with TRBJ1-1, with D unresolved. The CDR3 spans 13 residues. From germline, CDR1 is GTSNPN and CDR2 SVGIG (reference sequence). Trimming removed 3 bases from V and 6 bases from J, with 14 bases in between. The CDR3 region is CAWRPGGQSEAFF. The CDR3 coding sequence is TGTGCCTGGAGGCCCGGTGGGCAGTCTGAAGCTTTCTTT.

The chain couples TRBV27 to TRBJ2-7; the match to TRBD1 covers 8 bases. Unmatched junction bases numbered 6, after V lost 6 bases and J lost 2 bases. The CDR3 contains 14 residues. Germline CDR1 is MNHEY and CDR2 is SMNVEV (reference sequence). CDR3 in amino acids: CASRMRTGTYEQYF. The CDR3 coding sequence is TGTGCCAGCAGAATGAGGACAGGGACCTACGAGCAGTACTTC.

The chain combines TRBV13 with TRBJ2-5, with 14 bases fitting TRBD2. The CDR3 loop spans 17 amino acids. The V segment lost 3 bases and the J segment 5 bases; nucleotides outside the gene matches: 8. The germline V gene encodes CDR1 PRHDT and CDR2 FYEKMQ (reference sequence). Written as DNA, the CDR3 is TGTGCCAGCAGCTTTGGACTAGCGGGAGGTCTGGGTGAGACCCAGTACTTC. Encoded protein: CASSFGLAGGLGETQYF.

This clonotype was seen at least ten times. This rearrangement joins TRBV30 to TRBJ2-5; 11 nucleotides line up with TRBD2. J gave up 5 bases and V 2 bases, and 7 bases lay outside the gene matches. The CDR3 runs to 15 residues. Per the germline V gene, CDR1 is GTSNPN and CDR2 is SVGIG (reference sequence). The CDR3 bases are TGTGCCTGGAGTCCACTAGCGGGAGTGCAGGAGACCCAGTACTTC. Its translation is CAWSPLAGVQETQYF.

This clonotype was observed many times. This sequence joins TRBV20-1 and TRBJ1-4; D unclear. Germline CDR1 DFQATT, CDR2 SNEGSKA (reference sequence). The CDR3 contains 16 residues. The V gene lost 0 bases and the J gene lost 7 bases, with 18 bases spanning the gap. Here the CDR3 DNA reads TGCAGTGCTAGAGATAACGGCCCGGGAGGTAGTGAAAAACTGTTTTTT. Protein: CSARDNGPGGSEKLFF.

This clonotype came up many times. The rearrangement links TRBV20-1 to TRBJ2-3; 8 bases are shared with TRBD2. Per the germline V gene, CDR1 is DFQATT and CDR2 is SNEGSKA (reference sequence). The V gene end was trimmed by 4 bases and the J gene end by 0 bases; junction bases not matched to a gene: 6. CDR3 length: 15 residues. CDR3 sequence (DNA): TGCAGTGCTATAAGGGCTAGCGGGAGCACAGATACGCAGTATTTT. Translated: CSAIRASGSTDTQYF.

This clonotype was seen repeatedly, ten times or more. V is TRBV20-1 and J is TRBJ2-7, with TRBD1 matching over 7 bases. The CDR3 covers 15 residues. V dropped 0 bases and J dropped 7; count of bases not matched to a gene: 12. From germline, CDR1 is DFQATT and CDR2 SNEGSKA (reference sequence). CDR3 sequence: CSARERQGFVREQYF. CDR3 bases: TGCAGTGCTAGAGAGAGACAGGGTTTCGTTCGGGAGCAGTACTTC.

The chain couples TRBV18 to TRBJ2-3; no firm D call. CDR1 is KGHSH and CDR2 is LQKENI in the germline V gene. Deletions cut 3 bases from V and 2 bases from J, with 9 bases between. The CDR3 covers 14 residues. The CDR3 DNA follows: TGTGCCAGCTCACCCCTACCGGCCACAGATACGCAGTATTTT. It specifies CASSPLPATDTQYF.

Turning to this clonotype: A much larger clone differs from this one at a single base, so this may be a read error. The chain carries TRBV6-1 and TRBJ1-5; D might be TRBD1 (5 bases). V shed 10 bases and J shed 0 bases, with 16 bases lying between them. The CDR3 spans 15 residues. The germline V gene encodes CDR1 MNHNS and CDR2 SASEGT. The CDR3 sequence: CANRKQGPSNQPQHF. CDR3 nucleotides: TGTGCCAACAGGAAGCAGGGACCTAGCAATCAGCCCCAGCATTTT.

The sample holds a few counts of this clonotype. V usage is TRBV9 and J usage is TRBJ2-7, with TRBD2 matching over 9 bases. V was clipped by 7 bases and J by 3 bases; unmatched bases: 14. CDR3 size: 16 residues. Germline lookup yields CDR1 SGDLS and CDR2 YYNGEE. DNA for the CDR3: TGTGCCAGCGTACGGGCGGGAGGGCTTAATCTCTACGAGCAGTACTTC. This gives the protein CASVRAGGLNLYEQYF.

V gene TRBV7-3 combines with J gene TRBJ1-2; 9 bases map to TRBD1. V lost 5 bases, J lost 1 base, and 8 bases stayed unmatched. Germline V gene lookup returns CDR1 SGHTA and CDR2 FQGTGA. The CDR3 is made up of 16 amino acids. The CDR3 sequence: CASSRDRARFNYGYTF. The CDR3 DNA follows: TGTGCCAGCAGCAGGGACAGGGCGAGATTTAACTATGGCTACACCTTC. The full variable domain, its missing parts supplied by reference TRBV7-3 and TRBJ1-2, is GAGVSQTPSNKVTEKGKYVELRCDPISGHTALYWYRQSLGQGPEFLIYFQGTGAADDSGLPNDRFFAVRPEGSVSTLKIQRTERGDSAVYLCASSRDRARFNYGYTFGSGTRLTVV.

This clonotype was found once. This sequence joins TRBV11-2 and TRBJ1-6; D remains ambiguous. Trimming pared 3 bases from V and 5 bases from J, leaving 11 bases between. The CDR3 contains 15 residues. Germline assignment: CDR1 SGHAT and CDR2 FQNNGV. The CDR3 DNA follows: TGTGCCAGCAGCTTGGCCGGTCTAAATAATTCACCCCTCCACTTT. Protein product: CASSLAGLNNSPLHF.

This clonotype was recorded many times. The chain employs TRBV11-2 and TRBJ2-5; 8 bases agree with TRBD2. The germline gives CDR1 SGHAT, CDR2 FQNNGV. V was clipped by 5 bases and J by 4 bases; unmatched bases: 9. The CDR3 extends over 15 amino acids. The CDR3 region is CASSQMSGRGETQYF. The CDR3 coding sequence is TGTGCCAGCAGCCAAATGAGCGGGAGAGGAGAGACCCAGTACTTC.

This clonotype was counted ten times or more. The chain uses TRBV20-1 and TRBJ2-7; 9 bases are shared with TRBD2. V shed 2 bases, J shed 0 bases, and the junction held 5 bases outside the gene matches. The CDR3 consists of 15 residues. Germline CDR1 reads DFQATT; CDR2 reads SNEGSKA (reference sequence). The CDR3 region has the DNA TGCAGTGCTAGACGTACTAGCGGGTTCTCCTACGAGCAGTACTTC. Translation gives CSARRTSGFSYEQYF.

This clonotype was counted a single time. This chain connects TRBV11-2 to TRBJ2-1, with TRBD1 matching over 10 bases. CDR3 length: 20 residues. Germline values: CDR1 SGHAT, CDR2 FQNNGV. Trimming at V came to 6 bases and at J to 4 bases, leaving 21 bases not matched to a gene. CDR3 amino acids: CASSNLRDRGPGGRYNEQFF. For the CDR3, the DNA is TGTGCCAGCAGTAACCTCCGGGACAGGGGACCCGGGGGACGTTACAATGAGCAGTTCTTC.

The chain is built from TRBV10-3 and TRBJ1-5; possibly TRBD1 for D (5 bases). V was clipped by 10 bases and J by 2 bases, with 12 bases between them. The CDR3 contains 13 residues. CDR1 is ENHRY, CDR2 SYGVKD, per germline. The CDR3 here is CATAGGGNQPQHF. The DNA of the CDR3 is TGTGCCACCGCCGGGGGGGGCAATCAGCCCCAGCATTTT.

This clonotype was observed many times. This sequence joins TRBV7-2 and TRBJ2-7; TRBD1 matches at 7 bases. Trimming at V came to 5 bases and at J to 2 bases, leaving 9 bases not matched to a gene. The germline gives CDR1 SGHTA, CDR2 FQGNSA. The CDR3 spans 15 residues. DNA of the CDR3: TGTGCCAGCAGCCCGGGGACAGTCAACGCCTACGAGCAGTACTTC. Encoded protein: CASSPGTVNAYEQYF.

V gene TRBV20-1 combines with J gene TRBJ2-7; TRBD1 matches at 7 bases. J was trimmed by 3 bases and V by 6 bases; bases with no gene match: 5. CDR3 size: 12 residues. CDR1 and CDR2 (germline): DFQATT, SNEGSKA (reference sequence). The CDR3 is CSAIDRVYEQYF. The CDR3 DNA reads as TGCAGTGCCATAGACAGGGTCTACGAGCAGTACTTC.

The sample holds many counts of this clonotype. The CDR3 reads CATTGTYGSYEQYF. For the CDR3, the DNA is TGTGCCACCACCGGTACTTACGGGAGCTACGAGCAGTACTTC. The chain joins TRBV15 to TRBJ2-7; D may be TRBD2 (6 bases). This CDR3 contains 14 residues. Per the germline V gene, CDR1 is LNHNV and CDR2 is YYDKDF (reference sequence). Trimming stripped 7 bases from V and 3 bases from J, with 16 bases between.